These 3 T cell receptor beta chains were all obtained from the same sample, sequenced in a study of blood T cell repertoires in COVID-19. The protocol was immunoSEQ multiplex PCR, while the TCRdb copy is restricted to in-frame clones and leaves out a portion. Seen here are approximately 52,000 clones, about 85% observed once, and the top ten hold 10% to 15%. The sequenced sample was peripheral blood. The receptors here all came from an elderly woman with acute or convalescent COVID-19.

The rearrangement links TRBV10-1 to TRBJ2-7, with 10 bases lining up with TRBD2. V lost 5 bases and J lost 1; bases outside the gene matches: 5. The CDR3 runs to 15 residues. The V gene's germline CDR1 is WNHNN and CDR2 SYGVQD (reference sequence). The CDR3 region has the DNA TGCGCCAGCAGTCACCTAGCGGGGGCGTCCTACGAGCAGTACTTC. This sequence encodes CASSHLAGASYEQYF.

Concerning this clone: Other DNA sequences in the sample encode the same CDR3. This chain connects TRBV5-1 to TRBJ2-5; TRBD2 is a possible D gene (5 bases). CDR3 length equals 13 residues. The germline V gene has CDR1 SGHRS and CDR2 YFSETQ. Trimming took off 4 bases at V and 5 bases at J, with 12 bases between the two ends. The CDR3 reads CASSPGGGETQYF. For the CDR3, the DNA is TGCGCCAGCAGCCCCGGCGGCGGGGAGACCCAGTACTTC. The variable domain in full, with the rest retrieved from reference TRBV5-1 and TRBJ2-5, is KAGVTQTPRYLIKTRGQQVTLSCSPISGHRSVSWYQQTPGQGLQFLFEYFSETQRNKGNFPGRFSGRQFSNSRSEMNVSTLELGDSALYLCASSPGGGETQYFGPGTRLLVL.

This chain joins TRBV5-1 and TRBJ2-3; TRBD2 is a possible D gene (6 bases). This CDR3 is 12 amino acids long. V was shortened by 4 bases and J by 5 bases, with 8 bases between the two germline ends. Germline V gene sequence: CDR1 SGHRS, CDR2 YFSETQ. CDR3 sequence (DNA): TGCGCCAGCAGCCATAGCGGAGATACGCAGTATTTT. It encodes CASSHSGDTQYF.